This T cell receptor (beta chain) was sequenced in a study of T cells in Graves' hyperthyroidism and ophthalmopathy. Per germline, CDR1 MNHEY and CDR2 SMNVEV (reference sequence). Losses at the gene ends were 4 bases for V and 5 bases for J; bases not matched to a gene: 3. The CDR3 length is 15 residues. RNA transcripts yielded amplified TCR beta CDR3 regions. RT-PCR in the first round (using the HTBI primer set) targeted the TCR CDR3. TCRdb used MiXCR to reprocess the multiplex PCR reads, holding one entry per CDR3 protein. The sample has 450,000 to 600,000 distinct CDR3 sequences; about 20% are singletons. Ten or more counts support this clonotype. Uncontrolled infection, other autoimmune disease, pregnancy or lactation disqualified patients from enrolment.

The source is a man aged 40-50 years with Graves' ophthalmopathy. The sample comprised blood. The V gene is TRBV27, the J gene TRBJ2-1; 12 nucleotides match TRBD2. For the CDR3, the DNA is TGTGCCAGCAGTTCTTGGACTAGCGGGAACAATGAGCAGTTCTTC. This sequence encodes CASSSWTSGNNEQFF.